This T cell receptor (beta chain) derives from a study of patients and donors after allogeneic stem cell transplantation. In this sample, this clonotype is medium-sized. CDR1 is KGHSH and CDR2 is LQKENI in the germline V gene. V was pared by 3 bases and J by 5 bases, with 2 bases of the junction left unmatched. CDR3 size: 15 residues. TCRdb itself ran the RT-PCR reads through MiXCR, one entry per CDR3 protein. The sample has roughly 1,600 distinct CDR3 sequences, 7.2% seen once. This receptor was obtained from a human donor who was either an allogeneic HSCT recipient or a stem cell or donor lymphocyte infusion donor (not recorded which). It is not recorded whose cells these are; they may come from a transplant donor. This chain joins TRBV18 and TRBJ2-1, with TRBD2 identical over 12 bases. The sample was blood, either unsorted or a sorted T cell fraction (not recorded which). The CDR3 here is CASSPGLAGDNEQFF. The CDR3 coding sequence is TGTGCCAGCTCACCGGGACTAGCGGGCGACAATGAGCAGTTCTTC.